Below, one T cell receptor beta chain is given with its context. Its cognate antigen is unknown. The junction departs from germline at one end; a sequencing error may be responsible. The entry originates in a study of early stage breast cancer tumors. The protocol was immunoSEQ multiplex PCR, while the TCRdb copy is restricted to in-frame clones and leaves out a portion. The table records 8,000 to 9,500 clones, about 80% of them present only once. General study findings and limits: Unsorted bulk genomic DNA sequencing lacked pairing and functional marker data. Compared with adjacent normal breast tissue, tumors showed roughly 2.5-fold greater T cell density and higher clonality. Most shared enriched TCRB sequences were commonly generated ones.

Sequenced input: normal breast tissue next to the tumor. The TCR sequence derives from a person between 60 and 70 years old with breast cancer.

CDR3: CASSLAYAGGTDTQYF. The CDR3 nucleotides read TGTGCTAGCAGCTTAGCATATGCGGGGGGCACAGATACGCAGTATTTT. The chain uses TRBV7-7 and TRBJ2-3; TRBD2 matches at 7 bases. The length of the CDR3 is 16 residues. Looked up from germline, CDR1 is SSHAT and CDR2 is FNYEAQ (reference sequence).